This T cell receptor (beta chain) was sequenced during a study of post-analysis software for immune sequencing data. Study-level background: The disease courses spanned relapsing-remitting, secondary progressive and progressive-relapsing forms of multiple sclerosis. Overall study results and limits: There were about 5 TRBV segments more frequent in patients than controls, and TRBV5-6, TRBV5-1 and TRBV20-1 were among them. The study found significantly lower normalized Chao1 diversity in multiple sclerosis patients than in controls. F-measure co-clustering was strong for batch-matched samples.

Unique-molecular-identifier-tagged TCR beta cDNA libraries were used. TCRdb used MiXCR to reprocess the PCR reads, holding one entry per CDR3 protein. The sample consists of hundreds of thousands of distinct CDR3 sequences, 30% of them appearing once. Comment on this clonotype: Its cognate antigen is unknown.

The germline V gene has CDR1 PRHDT and CDR2 FYEKMQ (reference sequence). The CDR3 extends over 15 amino acids. Trimming took 5 bases from V and 1 from J; bases not matched to a gene: 4. This TCR was recovered from a girl under 18 with multiple sclerosis. V is TRBV13 and J is TRBJ2-2, with TRBD1 matching 7 bases. Specimen: blood. The DNA for the CDR3 is TGTGCCAGCAGCCGCGGACAGGAGAACACCGGGGAGCTGTTTTTT. Translating gives CASSRGQENTGELFF.